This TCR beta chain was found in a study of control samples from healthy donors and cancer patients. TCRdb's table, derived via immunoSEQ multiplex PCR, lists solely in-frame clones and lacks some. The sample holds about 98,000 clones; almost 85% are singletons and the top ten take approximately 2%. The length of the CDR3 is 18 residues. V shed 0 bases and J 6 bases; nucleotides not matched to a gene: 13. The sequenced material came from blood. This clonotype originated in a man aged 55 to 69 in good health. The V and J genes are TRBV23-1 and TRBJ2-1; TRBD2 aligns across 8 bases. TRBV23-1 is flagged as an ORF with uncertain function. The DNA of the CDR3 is TGCGCCAGCAGTCAATCGATCAAGCGGGAGTGTACTCCCAATGAGCAGTTCTTC. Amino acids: CASSQSIKRECTPNEQFF.